This T cell receptor (beta chain) comes out of a study of blood T cell repertoires in COVID-19. The protocol was immunoSEQ multiplex PCR, while the TCRdb copy is restricted to in-frame clones and leaves out a portion. The sample consists of 150,000 to 180,000 clones, about 85% of them appearing once. Trimming removed 1 base at V and 0 bases at J, with 13 bases between. Germline CDR1 and CDR2: SGHRS and YFSETQ. This CDR3 comprises 16 residues. This TCR was recovered from a woman in her 70s with acute or convalescent COVID-19. The chain combines TRBV5-1 with TRBJ2-5; perhaps TRBD2 as D (5 bases). Sequencing was carried out using peripheral blood. DNA for the CDR3: TGCGCCAGCAGCTTGCGCGCGGGCCTCTACCAAGAGACCCAGTACTTC. Amino acid sequence: CASSLRAGLYQETQYF.